This TCR beta chain was recorded in a study of blood T cell repertoires in COVID-19. Study-wide background: The samples span acute and convalescent COVID-19 from the United States, Italy and Spain.

Authors' analysis steps: From reference gene primer amplification, estimates of nucleated cell counts were derived. Measured with immunoSEQ multiplex PCR; TCRdb has only the in-frame clones, and not every one. The DNA gave D and trimming, while V, J and clone size come from that table. The sample yields about 310,000 clones, roughly 90% seen once. Recovery among Cohort 3 donors was established by two negative PCRs, clearance, or symptom resolution. The sample holds one count of this clone. The source is a man aged 55 to 70 who had recovered from COVID-19. Sequencing was done on a sample of PBMCs or T cells enriched from blood (not recorded which).

CDR3 amino acids: CASSSGQAGRGYGYTF. CDR3 in DNA: TGTGCCAGCAGTTCAGGACAGGCTGGGCGTGGCTATGGCTACACCTTC. The rearrangement uses TRBV27 and TRBJ1-2; 7 positions agree with TRBD1. Germline V gene data show CDR1 as MNHEY and CDR2 as SMNVEV (reference sequence). The CDR3 spans 16 residues. Unmatched junction bases numbered 12, after V lost 4 bases and J lost 4 bases.